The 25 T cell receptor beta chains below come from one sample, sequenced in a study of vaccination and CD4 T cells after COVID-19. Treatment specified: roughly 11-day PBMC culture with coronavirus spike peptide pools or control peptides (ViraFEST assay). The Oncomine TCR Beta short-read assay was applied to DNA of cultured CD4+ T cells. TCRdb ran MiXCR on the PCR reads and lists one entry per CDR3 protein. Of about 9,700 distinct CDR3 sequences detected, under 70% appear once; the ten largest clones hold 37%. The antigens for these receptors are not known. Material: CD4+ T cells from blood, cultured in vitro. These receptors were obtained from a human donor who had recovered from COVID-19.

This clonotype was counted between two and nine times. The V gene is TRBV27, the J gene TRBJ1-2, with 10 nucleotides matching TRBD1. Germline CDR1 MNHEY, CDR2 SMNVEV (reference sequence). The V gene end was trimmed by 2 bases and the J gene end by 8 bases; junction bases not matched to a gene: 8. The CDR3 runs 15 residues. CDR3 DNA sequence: TGTGCCAGCAGTTTACGCGGGACAGGGGTAGGGGGCTACACCTTC. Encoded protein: CASSLRGTGVGGYTF.

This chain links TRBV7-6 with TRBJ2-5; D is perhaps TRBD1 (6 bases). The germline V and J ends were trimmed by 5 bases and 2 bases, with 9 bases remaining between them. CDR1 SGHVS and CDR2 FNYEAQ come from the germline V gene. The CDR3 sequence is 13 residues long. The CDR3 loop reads CASSRGQQETQYF. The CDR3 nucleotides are TGTGCCAGCAGCCGTGGACAGCAAGAGACCCAGTACTTC. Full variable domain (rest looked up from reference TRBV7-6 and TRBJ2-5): GAGVSQSPRYKVTKRGQDVALRCDPISGHVSLYWYRQALGQGPEFLTYFNYEAQQDKSGLPNDRFSAERPEGSISTLTIQRTEQRDSAMYRCASSRGQQETQYFGPGTRLLVL.

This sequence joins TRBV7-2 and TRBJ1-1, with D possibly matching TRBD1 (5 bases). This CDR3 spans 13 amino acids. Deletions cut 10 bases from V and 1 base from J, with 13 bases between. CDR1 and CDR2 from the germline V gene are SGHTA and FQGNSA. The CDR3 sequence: CATSPGWNTEAFF. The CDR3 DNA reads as TGTGCCACGTCTCCAGGGTGGAACACTGAAGCTTTCTTT.

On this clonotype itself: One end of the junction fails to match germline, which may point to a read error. CDR3 sequence: CASSTQGGETQYF. For the CDR3, the DNA is TGTGCTAGCAGCACGCAGGGGGGAGAGACCCAGTACTTC. The chain carries TRBV7-7 and TRBJ2-5, with D possibly TRBD1 on 7 matching bases. The length of the CDR3 is 13 residues. The germline gives CDR1 SSHAT, CDR2 FNYEAQ (reference sequence).

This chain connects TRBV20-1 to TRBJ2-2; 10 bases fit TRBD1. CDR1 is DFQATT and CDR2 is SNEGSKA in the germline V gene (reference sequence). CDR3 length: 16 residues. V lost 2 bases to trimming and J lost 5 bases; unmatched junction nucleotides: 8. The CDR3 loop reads CSARSVGQGVTGELFF. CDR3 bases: TGCAGTGCTAGAAGTGTCGGACAGGGGGTTACCGGGGAGCTGTTTTTT.

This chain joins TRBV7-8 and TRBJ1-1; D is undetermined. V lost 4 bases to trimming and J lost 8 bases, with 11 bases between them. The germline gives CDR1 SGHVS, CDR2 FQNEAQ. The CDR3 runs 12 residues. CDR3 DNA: TGTGCCAGCAGCTCTAGATCCAGGGAAGCTTTCTTT. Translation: CASSSRSREAFF.

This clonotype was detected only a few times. CDR3 in DNA: TGCAGTGCTAGAGTGGGTCTAGGGAATTCACCCCTCCACTTT. Its translation is CSARVGLGNSPLHF. This chain uses TRBV20-1 with TRBJ1-6, with unresolved D. The CDR3 totals 14 residues. V was trimmed by 1 base and J by 7 bases, leaving 11 bases between them. Germline CDR1 reads DFQATT; CDR2 reads SNEGSKA (reference sequence).

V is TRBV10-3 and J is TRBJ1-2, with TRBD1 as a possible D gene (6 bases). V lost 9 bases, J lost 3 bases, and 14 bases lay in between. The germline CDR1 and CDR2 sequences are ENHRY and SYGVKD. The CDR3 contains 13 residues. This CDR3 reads CAIFRGDYYGYTF. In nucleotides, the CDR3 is TGTGCCATTTTCAGGGGTGACTACTATGGCTACACCTTC.

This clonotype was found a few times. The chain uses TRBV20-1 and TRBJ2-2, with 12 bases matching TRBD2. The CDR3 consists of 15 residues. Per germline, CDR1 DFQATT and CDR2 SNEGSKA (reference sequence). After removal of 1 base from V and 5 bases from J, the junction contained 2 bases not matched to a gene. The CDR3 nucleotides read TGCAGTGCTAGAGCTGGACTAGCGGGGACCGGGGAGCTGTTTTTT. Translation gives CSARAGLAGTGELFF.

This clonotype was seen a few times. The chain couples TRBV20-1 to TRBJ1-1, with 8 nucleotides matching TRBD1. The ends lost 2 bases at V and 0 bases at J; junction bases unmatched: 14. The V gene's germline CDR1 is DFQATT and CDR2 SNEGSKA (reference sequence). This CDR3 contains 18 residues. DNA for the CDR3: TGCAGTGCTAGATCGGGGACAGGATCGAGCGGCATGAACACTGAAGCTTTCTTT. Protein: CSARSGTGSSGMNTEAFF.

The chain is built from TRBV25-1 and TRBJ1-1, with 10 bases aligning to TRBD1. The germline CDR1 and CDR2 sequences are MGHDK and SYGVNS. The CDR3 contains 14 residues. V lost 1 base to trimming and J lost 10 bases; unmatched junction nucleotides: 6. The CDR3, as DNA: TGTGCCAGCAGTGAATCCGGGACAGGGGTTAGAGCTTTCTTT. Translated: CASSESGTGVRAFF.

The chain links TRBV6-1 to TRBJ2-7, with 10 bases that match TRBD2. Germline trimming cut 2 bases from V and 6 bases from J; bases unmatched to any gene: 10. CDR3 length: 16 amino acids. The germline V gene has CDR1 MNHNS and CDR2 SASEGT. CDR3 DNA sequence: TGTGCCAGCAGTGAACAGATCCTAGCGGGAGAAGTCGAGCAGTACTTC. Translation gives CASSEQILAGEVEQYF.

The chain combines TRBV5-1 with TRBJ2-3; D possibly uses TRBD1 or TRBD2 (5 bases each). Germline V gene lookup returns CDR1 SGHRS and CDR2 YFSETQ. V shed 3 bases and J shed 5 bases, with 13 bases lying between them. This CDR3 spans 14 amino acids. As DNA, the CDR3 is TGCGCCAGCAGCTCCCCGACAGAGGGAGATACGCAGTATTTT. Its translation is CASSSPTEGDTQYF. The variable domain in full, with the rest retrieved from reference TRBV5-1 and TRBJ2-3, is KAGVTQTPRYLIKTRGQQVTLSCSPISGHRSVSWYQQTPGQGLQFLFEYFSETQRNKGNFPGRFSGRQFSNSRSEMNVSTLELGDSALYLCASSSPTEGDTQYFGPGTRLTVL.

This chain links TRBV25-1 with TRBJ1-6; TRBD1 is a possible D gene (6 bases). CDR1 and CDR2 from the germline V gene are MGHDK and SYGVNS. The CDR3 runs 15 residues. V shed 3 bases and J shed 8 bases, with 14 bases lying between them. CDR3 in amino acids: CASSELRGADSPLHF. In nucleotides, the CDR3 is TGTGCCAGCAGTGAGCTCAGGGGTGCGGATTCACCCCTCCACTTT.

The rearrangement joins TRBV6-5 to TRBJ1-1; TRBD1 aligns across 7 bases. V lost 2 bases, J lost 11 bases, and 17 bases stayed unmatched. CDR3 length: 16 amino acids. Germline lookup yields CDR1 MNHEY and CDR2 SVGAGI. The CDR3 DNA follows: TGTGCCAGCAGTTACATAGGACAGGATCGGCGGGAAAAGGCTTTCTTT. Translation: CASSYIGQDRREKAFF.

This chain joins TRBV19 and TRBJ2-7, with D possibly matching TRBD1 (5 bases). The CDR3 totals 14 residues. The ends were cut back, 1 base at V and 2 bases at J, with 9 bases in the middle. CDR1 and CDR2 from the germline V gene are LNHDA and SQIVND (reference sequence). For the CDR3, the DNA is TGTGCCAGTAGTATAGGTCAGGGAACCTACGAGCAGTACTTC. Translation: CASSIGQGTYEQYF. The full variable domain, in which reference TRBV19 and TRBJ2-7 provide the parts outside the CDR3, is DGGITQSPKYLFRKEGQNVTLSCEQNLNHDAMYWYRQDPGQGLRLIYYSQIVNDFQKGDIAEGYSVSREKKESFPLTVTSAQKNPTAFYLCASSIGQGTYEQYFGPGTRLTVT.

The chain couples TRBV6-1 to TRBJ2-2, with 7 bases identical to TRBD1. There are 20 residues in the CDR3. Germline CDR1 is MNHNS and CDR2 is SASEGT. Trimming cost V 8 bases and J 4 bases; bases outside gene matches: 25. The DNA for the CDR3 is TGTGCCAGCGGAGGACGACGGACAGCCAGGGGGATTGGATCCACCGGGGAGCTGTTTTTT. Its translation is CASGGRRTARGIGSTGELFF.

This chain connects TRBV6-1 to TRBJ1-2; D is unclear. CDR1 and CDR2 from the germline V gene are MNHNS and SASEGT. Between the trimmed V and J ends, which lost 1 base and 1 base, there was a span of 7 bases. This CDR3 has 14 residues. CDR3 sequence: CASSEGLYNYGYTF. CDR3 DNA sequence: TGTGCCAGCAGTGAAGGACTATATAACTATGGCTACACCTTC.

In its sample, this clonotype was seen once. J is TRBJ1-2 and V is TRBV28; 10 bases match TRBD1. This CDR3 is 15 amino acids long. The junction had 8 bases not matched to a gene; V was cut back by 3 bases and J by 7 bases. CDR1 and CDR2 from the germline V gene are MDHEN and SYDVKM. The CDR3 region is CASSFGGTGDGGYTF. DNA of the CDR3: TGTGCCAGCAGTTTCGGCGGGACAGGGGACGGTGGCTACACCTTC.

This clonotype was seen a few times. The chain's CDR3 is CASSGQGSYNEQFF. The CDR3 DNA reads as TGTGCCAGCAGCGGACAGGGAAGCTACAATGAGCAGTTCTTC. The rearrangement uses TRBV7-6 and TRBJ2-1, with 8 bases matching TRBD1. CDR1 SGHVS and CDR2 FNYEAQ come from the germline V gene. There are 14 residues in the CDR3. The V gene end was trimmed by 5 bases and the J gene end by 3 bases; junction bases not matched to a gene: 3. Drawing the rest from reference TRBV7-6 and TRBJ2-1, the complete variable domain is GAGVSQSPRYKVTKRGQDVALRCDPISGHVSLYWYRQALGQGPEFLTYFNYEAQQDKSGLPNDRFSAERPEGSISTLTIQRTEQRDSAMYRCASSGQGSYNEQFFGPGTRLTVL.

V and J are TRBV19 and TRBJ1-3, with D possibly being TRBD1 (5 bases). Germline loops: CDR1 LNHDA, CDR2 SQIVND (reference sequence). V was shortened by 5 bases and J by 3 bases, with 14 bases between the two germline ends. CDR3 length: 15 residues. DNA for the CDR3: TGTGCCAGTAGTCCTCAGGGACCCCTTGGAAACACCATATATTTT. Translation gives CASSPQGPLGNTIYF.

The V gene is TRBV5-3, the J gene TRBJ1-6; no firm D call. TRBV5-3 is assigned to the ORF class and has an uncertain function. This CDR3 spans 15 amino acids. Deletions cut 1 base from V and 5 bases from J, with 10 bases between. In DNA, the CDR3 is TGTGCCAGAAGCTTGATGGGCAGCCATAATTCACCCCTCCACTTT. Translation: CARSLMGSHNSPLHF.

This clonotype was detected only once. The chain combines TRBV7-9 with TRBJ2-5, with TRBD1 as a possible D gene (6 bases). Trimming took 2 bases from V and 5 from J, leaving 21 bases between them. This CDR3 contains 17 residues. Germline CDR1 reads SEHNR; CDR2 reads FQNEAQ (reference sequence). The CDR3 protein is CASSLRTANFFWETQYF. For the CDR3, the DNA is TGTGCCAGCAGCTTACGGACAGCGAACTTTTTTTGGGAGACCCAGTACTTC.

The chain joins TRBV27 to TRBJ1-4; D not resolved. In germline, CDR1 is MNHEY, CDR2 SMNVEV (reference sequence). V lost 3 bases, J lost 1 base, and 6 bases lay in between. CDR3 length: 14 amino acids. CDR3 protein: CASSFVGTNEKLFF. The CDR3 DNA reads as TGTGCCAGCAGTTTTGTGGGAACTAATGAAAAACTGTTTTTT.

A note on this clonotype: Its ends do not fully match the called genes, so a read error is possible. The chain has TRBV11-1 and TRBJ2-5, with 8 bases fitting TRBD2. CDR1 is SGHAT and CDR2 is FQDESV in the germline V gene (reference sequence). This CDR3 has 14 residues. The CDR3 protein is CASSTGGGLETQYF. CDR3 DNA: TGCGCCAGCAGCACGGGGGGGGGCTTAGAGACCCAGTACTTC.